This TCR beta chain was retrieved from a study of T cells in Graves' hyperthyroidism and ophthalmopathy. Study details: Peripheral blood collection took place at initial diagnosis, before any treatment. Study-level results: The majority of expanded thyroid clonotypes above 0.001 also appeared in blood. Stable hyperthyroidism was separated from ophthalmopathy by a model based on 13 V-J features.

TCR beta CDR3 regions were amplified from RNA. With the HTBI primer set, the TCR CDR3 went through a first round of RT-PCR. Each CDR3 protein gets one entry after TCRdb re-called the multiplex PCR reads with MiXCR. The sample contains a few hundred thousand distinct CDR3 sequences, about 18% of which appear only once. Participants, patients aged 18 to 65, had newly diagnosed hyperthyroidism with a duration under 2 months. This clonotype was recorded a few times. The antigen remains unidentified. Germline assignment: CDR1 SEHNR and CDR2 FQNEAQ (reference sequence). V shed 0 bases, J shed 4 bases, and the junction held 5 bases outside the gene matches. There are 15 residues in the CDR3.

Sequenced: blood. This sequence joins TRBV7-9 and TRBJ1-2; 7 bases are shared with TRBD1. The sequence was collected from a woman aged 18-35 years with Graves' hyperthyroidism. CDR3 sequence reads: CASSLAPGQIYGYTF. The CDR3 region has the DNA TGTGCCAGCAGCTTAGCACCGGGACAGATCTATGGCTACACCTTC.